This T cell receptor (beta chain) was recovered during a study of blood T cells in healthy people across ages. This clonotype was found a few times. Being one base from a much bigger clone, this may be a read error. The CDR3 runs to 12 residues. Looked up from germline, CDR1 is SQVTM and CDR2 is ANQGSEA. Sample-barcoded 5' priming and a J-beta primer mix drove a second PCR of roughly 6 to 12 cycles. A 12-random-nucleotide template-switch adaptor tagged each cDNA molecule. TCRdb analysed the 5' RACE reads with MiXCR anew, one entry per CDR3 protein. The sample lists about 800,000 distinct CDR3 sequences, about 46% occurring once.

The sequence came from a man older than 75 in good health. Sequencing was done on a sample of blood. The gene calls are TRBV29-1 and TRBJ2-1; D gene ambiguous. The J call is in doubt because the DNA end fits TRBJ2-7 better. The CDR3 DNA is TGCAGCGTTGCCAGCGTCCACAATGAGCAGTACTTC. As protein: CSVASVHNEQYF.